These 5 T cell receptor beta chains originate from one sample sequenced in a study of OX40 agonist ivuxolimab in advanced cancers. Clones were sequenced by immunoSEQ multiplex PCR, and TCRdb holds only the in-frame ones, with some missing. The sample has approximately 87,000 clones, around 91% seen once. The sequences come from CD4+ or CD8+ T cells sorted from blood, collected in a trial of the OX40 agonist ivuxolimab. Every receptor here comes from an adult with an advanced solid tumor such as melanoma, head and neck, liver or kidney cancer.

This sequence joins TRBV10-2 and TRBJ2-3; TRBD1 might be the D (5 bases). Trimming took 1 base from V and 0 from J, leaving 8 bases between them. Germline CDR1 and CDR2: WSHSY and SAAADI. This CDR3 comprises 15 residues. The DNA for the CDR3 is TGCGCCAGCAGTGAGTTAAGGGGAAGCACAGATACGCAGTATTTT. Translated: CASSELRGSTDTQYF.

The gene calls are TRBV6-5 and TRBJ1-3; possible D gene TRBD1, 5 bases. The CDR3 covers 14 residues. Trimming took 5 bases from V and 8 from J, leaving 16 bases between them. The V gene's germline CDR1 is MNHEY and CDR2 SVGAGI. Written as DNA, the CDR3 is TGTGCCAGCAGTCCGGGGGGGGTGAAGCACACCATATATTTT. Amino acids: CASSPGGVKHTIYF.

The gene calls are TRBV5-4 and TRBJ2-5; 9 nucleotides align to TRBD1. The germline gives CDR1 SGHNT, CDR2 YYREEE (reference sequence). The junction had 4 bases not matched to a gene; V was cut back by 3 bases and J by 1 base. The CDR3 consists of 15 residues. The CDR3 spells CASSSGQGVQETQYF. The CDR3 DNA reads as TGTGCCAGCAGCTCGGGACAGGGCGTCCAAGAGACCCAGTACTTC.

This chain connects TRBV27 to TRBJ2-5; D possibly corresponds to TRBD1 (6 bases). Germline V gives CDR1 MNHEY, CDR2 SMNVEV (reference sequence). Trimming took 0 bases from V and 4 from J, leaving 12 bases between them. The CDR3 has 15 residues. The CDR3 is CASSLSSRGRETQYF. The DNA of the CDR3 is TGTGCCAGCAGTTTATCGAGCAGGGGCCGAGAGACCCAGTACTTC.

The chain uses TRBV30 and TRBJ2-4; 8 nucleotides agree with TRBD1. The CDR3 runs to 11 residues. V lost 3 bases to trimming and J lost 12 bases; unmatched junction nucleotides: 4. CDR1 and CDR2 from the germline V gene are GTSNPN and SVGIG (reference sequence). For the CDR3, the DNA is TGTGCCTGGAGGACAGGGGATGCTCAGTACTTC. Translated: CAWRTGDAQYF.